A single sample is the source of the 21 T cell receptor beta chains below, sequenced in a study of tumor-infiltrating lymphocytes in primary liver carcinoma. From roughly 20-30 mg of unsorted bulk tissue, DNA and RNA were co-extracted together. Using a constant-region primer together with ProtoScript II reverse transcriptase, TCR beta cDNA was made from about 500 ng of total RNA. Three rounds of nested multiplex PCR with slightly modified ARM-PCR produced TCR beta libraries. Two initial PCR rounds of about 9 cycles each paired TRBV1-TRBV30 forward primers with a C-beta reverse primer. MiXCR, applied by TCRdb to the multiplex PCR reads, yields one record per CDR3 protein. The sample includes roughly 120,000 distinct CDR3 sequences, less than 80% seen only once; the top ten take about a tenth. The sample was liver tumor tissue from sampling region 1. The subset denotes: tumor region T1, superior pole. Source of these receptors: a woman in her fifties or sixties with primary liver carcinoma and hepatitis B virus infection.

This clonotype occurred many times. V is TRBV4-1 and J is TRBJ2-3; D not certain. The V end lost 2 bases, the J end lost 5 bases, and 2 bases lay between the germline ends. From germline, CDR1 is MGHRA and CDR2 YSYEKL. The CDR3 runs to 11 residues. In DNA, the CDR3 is TGCGCCAGCAGCCAACTAGATACGCAGTATTTT. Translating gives CASSQLDTQYF.

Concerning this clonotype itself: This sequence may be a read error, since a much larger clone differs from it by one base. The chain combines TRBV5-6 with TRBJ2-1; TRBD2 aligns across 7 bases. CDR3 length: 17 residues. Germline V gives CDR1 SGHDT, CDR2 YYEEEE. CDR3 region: CASSLGRRGEGYNEQFF. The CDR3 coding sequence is TGTGCCAGCAGTTTGGGGAGACGGGGGGAGGGCTACAATGAGCAGTTCTTC.

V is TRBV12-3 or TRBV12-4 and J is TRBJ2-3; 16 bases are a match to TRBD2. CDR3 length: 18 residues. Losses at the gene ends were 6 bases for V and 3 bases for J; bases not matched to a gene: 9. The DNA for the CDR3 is TGTGCCAGCAGGTATGGGACTAGCGGGAGGGGGAGTACAGATACGCAGTATTTT. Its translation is CASRYGTSGRGSTDTQYF.

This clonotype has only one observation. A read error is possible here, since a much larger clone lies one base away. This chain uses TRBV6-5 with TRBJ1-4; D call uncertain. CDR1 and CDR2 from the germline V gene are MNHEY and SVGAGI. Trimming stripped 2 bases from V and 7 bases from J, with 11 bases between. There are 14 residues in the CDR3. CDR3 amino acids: CASSYVWEGEKLFF. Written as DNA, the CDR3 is TGTGCCAGCAGTTACGTGTGGGAAGGTGAAAAACTGTTTTTT.

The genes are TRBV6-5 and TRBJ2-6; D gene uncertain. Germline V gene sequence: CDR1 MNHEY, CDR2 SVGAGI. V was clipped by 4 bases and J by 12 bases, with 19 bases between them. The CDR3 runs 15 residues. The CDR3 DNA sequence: TGTGCCAGCAGTTTAGACGGGTCTGGGGTCACCGTCCTGACTTTC. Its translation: CASSLDGSGVTVLTF.

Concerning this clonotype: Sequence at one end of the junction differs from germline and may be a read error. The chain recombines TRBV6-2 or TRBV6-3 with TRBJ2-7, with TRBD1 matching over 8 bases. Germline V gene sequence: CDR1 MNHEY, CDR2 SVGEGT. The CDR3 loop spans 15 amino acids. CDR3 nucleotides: TGTGTCAGCACCTCTCGACAGGGGCGAAACTACGAGCAGTACTTC. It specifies CVSTSRQGRNYEQYF.

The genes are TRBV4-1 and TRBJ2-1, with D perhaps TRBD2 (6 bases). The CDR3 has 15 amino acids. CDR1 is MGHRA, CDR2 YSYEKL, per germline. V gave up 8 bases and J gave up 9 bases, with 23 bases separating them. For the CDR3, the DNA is TGCGCCAGCGGTTTCGAGGGAGGCGCCAGCTGTGAGCAGTTCTTC. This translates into CASGFEGGASCEQFF.

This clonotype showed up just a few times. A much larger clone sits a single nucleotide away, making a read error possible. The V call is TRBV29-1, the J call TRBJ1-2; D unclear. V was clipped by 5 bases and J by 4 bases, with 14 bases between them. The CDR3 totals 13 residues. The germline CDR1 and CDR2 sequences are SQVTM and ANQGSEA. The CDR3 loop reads CSVQHGVGYGYTF. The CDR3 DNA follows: TGCAGCGTTCAACATGGGGTCGGCTATGGCTACACCTTC. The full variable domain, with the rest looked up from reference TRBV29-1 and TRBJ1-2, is SAVISQKPSRDICQRGTSLTIQCQVDSQVTMMFWYRQQPGQSLTLIATANQGSEATYESGFVIDKFPISRPNLTFSTLTVSNMSPEDSSIYLCSVQHGVGYGYTFGSGTRLTVV.

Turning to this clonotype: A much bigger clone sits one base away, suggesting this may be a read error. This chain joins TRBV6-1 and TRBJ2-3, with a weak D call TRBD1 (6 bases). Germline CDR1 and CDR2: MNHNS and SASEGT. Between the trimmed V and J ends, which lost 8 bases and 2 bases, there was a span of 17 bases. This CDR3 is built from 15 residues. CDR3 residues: CASCTPGQNTDTQYF. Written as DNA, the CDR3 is TGTGCCAGCTGTACTCCTGGACAGAACACAGATACGCAGTATTTT.

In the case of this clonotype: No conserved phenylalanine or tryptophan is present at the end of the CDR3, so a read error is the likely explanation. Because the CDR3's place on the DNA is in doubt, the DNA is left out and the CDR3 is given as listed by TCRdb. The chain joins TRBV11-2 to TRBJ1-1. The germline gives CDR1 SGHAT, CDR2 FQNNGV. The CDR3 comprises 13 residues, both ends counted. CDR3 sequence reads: CASSLGLNTDAFL.

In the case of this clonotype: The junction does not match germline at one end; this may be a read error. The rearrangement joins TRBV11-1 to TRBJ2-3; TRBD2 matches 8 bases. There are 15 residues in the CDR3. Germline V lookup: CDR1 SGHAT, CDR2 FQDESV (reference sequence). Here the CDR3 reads CANSLGVAGLGTQYF. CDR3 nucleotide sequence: TGTGCCAACAGCTTAGGAGTAGCGGGACTAGGTACGCAGTATTTT.

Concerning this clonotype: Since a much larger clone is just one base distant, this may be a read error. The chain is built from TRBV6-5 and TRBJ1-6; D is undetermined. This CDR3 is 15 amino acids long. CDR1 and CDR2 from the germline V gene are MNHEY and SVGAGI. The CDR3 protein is CASSYSFGRNSPLYF. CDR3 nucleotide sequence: TGTGCCAGCAGTTACTCGTTCGGGCGGAATTCACCCCTCTACTTT.

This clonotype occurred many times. CDR3 DNA: TGTGCCAGCAGTTCTAGACAGAACACAGATGGCTACACCTTC. It yields the protein CASSSRQNTDGYTF. The chain uses TRBV6-5 and TRBJ1-2; D is possibly TRBD1 (5 bases). Between the trimmed V and J ends, which lost 4 bases and 6 bases, there was a span of 15 bases. Germline values: CDR1 MNHEY, CDR2 SVGAGI. The CDR3 length is 14 residues.

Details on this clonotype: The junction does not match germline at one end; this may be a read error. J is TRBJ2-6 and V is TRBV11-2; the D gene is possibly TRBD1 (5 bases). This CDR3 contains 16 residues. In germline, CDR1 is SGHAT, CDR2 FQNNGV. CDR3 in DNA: TGTGCCGGCAGCTTAGGGGCTTTCTCTGGGGCCAACGTCCTGACTTTC. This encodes CAGSLGAFSGANVLTF.

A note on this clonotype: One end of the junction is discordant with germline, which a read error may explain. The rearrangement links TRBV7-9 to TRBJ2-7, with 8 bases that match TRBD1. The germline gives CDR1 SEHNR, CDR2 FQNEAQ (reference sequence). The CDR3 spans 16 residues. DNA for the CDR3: TGTGCCAGCAGCTCCTGGGATCAGGGGGCGGACTATGAGCAGTACTTT. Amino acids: CASSSWDQGADYEQYF.

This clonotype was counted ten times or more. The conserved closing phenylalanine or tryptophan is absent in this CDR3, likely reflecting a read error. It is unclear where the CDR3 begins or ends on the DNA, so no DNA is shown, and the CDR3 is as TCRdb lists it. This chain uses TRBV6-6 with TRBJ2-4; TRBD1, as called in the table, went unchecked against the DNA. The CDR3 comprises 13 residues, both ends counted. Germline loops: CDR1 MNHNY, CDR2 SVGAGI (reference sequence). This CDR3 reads CASSLRDQGPPTI.

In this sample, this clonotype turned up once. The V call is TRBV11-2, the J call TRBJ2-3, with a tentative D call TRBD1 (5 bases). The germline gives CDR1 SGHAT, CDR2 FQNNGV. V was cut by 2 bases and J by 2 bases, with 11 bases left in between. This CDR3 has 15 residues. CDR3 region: CASSLMGHHTDTQYF. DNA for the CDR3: TGTGCCAGCAGCTTAATGGGGCACCACACAGATACGCAGTATTTT.

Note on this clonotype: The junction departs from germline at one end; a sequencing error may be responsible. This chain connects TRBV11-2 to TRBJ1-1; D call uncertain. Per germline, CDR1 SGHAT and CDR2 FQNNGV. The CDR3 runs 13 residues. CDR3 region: CAGSLQRSTEAFF. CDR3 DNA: TGTGCCGGCAGTTTACAACGTAGCACTGAAGCTTTCTTT.

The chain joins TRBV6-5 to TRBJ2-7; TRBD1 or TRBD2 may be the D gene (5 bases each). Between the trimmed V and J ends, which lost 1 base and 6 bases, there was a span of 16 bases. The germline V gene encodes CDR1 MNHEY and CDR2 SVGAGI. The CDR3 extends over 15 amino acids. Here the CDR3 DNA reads TGTGCCAGCAGTTACTTAGACGAGGGGAGCTGCGAGCAGTACTTC. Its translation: CASSYLDEGSCEQYF.

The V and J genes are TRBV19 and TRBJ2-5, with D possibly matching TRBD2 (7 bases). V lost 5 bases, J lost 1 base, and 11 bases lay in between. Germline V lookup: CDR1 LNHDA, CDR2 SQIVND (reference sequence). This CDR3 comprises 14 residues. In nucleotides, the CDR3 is TGTGCCAGTAGTGGGGGGGCAGGCCAAGAGACCCAGTACTTC. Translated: CASSGGAGQETQYF.

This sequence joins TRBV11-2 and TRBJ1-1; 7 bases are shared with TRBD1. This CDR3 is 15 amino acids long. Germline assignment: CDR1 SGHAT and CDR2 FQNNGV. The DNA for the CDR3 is TGTGTTAGCAGCTTAGGGGGCGGGATGAACACTGAAGCTTTCTTT. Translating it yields CVSSLGGGMNTEAFF. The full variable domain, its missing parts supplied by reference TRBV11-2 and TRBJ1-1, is EAGVAQSPRYKIIEKRQSVAFWCNPISGHATLYWYQQILGQGPKLLIQFQNNGVVDDSQLPKDRFSAERLKGVDSTLKIQPAKLEDSAVYLCVSSLGGGMNTEAFFGQGTRLTVV.